The sample holds one count of the clone carrying this T cell receptor (beta chain). The antigen remains unidentified. The template for TCR beta VDJ and CDR3 sequence profiling was genomic DNA. TCRdb reanalysed the reads using MiXCR and keeps one entry per CDR3 protein. The sample has 90,000 to 150,000 distinct CDR3 sequences, under 60% seen once. The data derive from a study of CD8+CD57+ T cells in acquired aplastic anemia. General study results and limits: Around 29 shared CD8+ CDR3s appeared highly expressed within patients' immunodominant clones.

The ends were cut back, 3 bases at V and 1 base at J, with 9 bases in the middle. This CDR3 contains 13 residues. Germline V gene data show CDR1 as DFQATT and CDR2 as SNEGSKA (reference sequence). Patients sequenced had flow cytometry evidence of CD8+CD57+ cell expansion. Blood came from patients not yet given any therapy. The chain uses TRBV20-1 and TRBJ1-1; D not certain. This TCR was sampled from a human donor with aplastic anemia. Material for sequencing was sorted CD4+, CD8+, or CD8+CD57+ T cells (not recorded which) from PBMCs. CDR3 bases: TGCAGTGCTAGGTCAGCGCAGAACACTGAAGCTTTCTTT. Residues: CSARSAQNTEAFF.